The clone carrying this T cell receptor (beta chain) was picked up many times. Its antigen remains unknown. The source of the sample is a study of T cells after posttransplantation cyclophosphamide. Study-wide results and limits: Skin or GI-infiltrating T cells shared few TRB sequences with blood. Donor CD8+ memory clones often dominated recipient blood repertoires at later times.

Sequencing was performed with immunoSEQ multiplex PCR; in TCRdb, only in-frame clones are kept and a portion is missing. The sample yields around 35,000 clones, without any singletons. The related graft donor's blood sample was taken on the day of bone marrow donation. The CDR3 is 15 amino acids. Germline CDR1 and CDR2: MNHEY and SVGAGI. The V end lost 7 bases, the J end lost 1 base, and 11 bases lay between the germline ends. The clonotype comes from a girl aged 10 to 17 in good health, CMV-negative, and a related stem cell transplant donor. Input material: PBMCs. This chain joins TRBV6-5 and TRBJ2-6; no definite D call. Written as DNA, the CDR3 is TGTGCCAGCAAATACCGGGTATCTGGGGCCAACGTCCTGACTTTC. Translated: CASKYRVSGANVLTF.